This T cell receptor (beta chain) was recorded in a study of blood T cell repertoires in COVID-19. Assay used: immunoSEQ multiplex PCR; TCRdb lists only in-frame clones, some missing. The data hold 80,000 to 130,000 clones, with approximately 88% observed a single time. This receptor was taken from a woman between 55 and 75 years old with acute or convalescent COVID-19. The specimen sequenced was peripheral blood.

The CDR3 bases are TGTGCCAGCAGTGAACAGGGATTGTATTCACCCCTCCACTTT. As protein: CASSEQGLYSPLHF. V gene TRBV6-1 combines with J gene TRBJ1-6, with a possible D match to TRBD1 (5 bases). Trimming pared 2 bases from V and 8 bases from J, leaving 10 bases between. The CDR3 runs 14 residues. Germline CDR1 and CDR2: MNHNS and SASEGT.